The T cell receptor (beta chain) described here comes from a study of graft-versus-host responses after intestinal transplantation. Study at large: Transplants given to recipients were multivisceral, liver-intestinal, or isolated intestinal. For 2 to 4 years after anti-thymocyte globulin induction, all recipients took tacrolimus and steroids.

As concerns this clone: What it binds is unknown.

Here immunoSEQ multiplex PCR was the method, and the copy in TCRdb shows in-frame clones only, minus some. Of more than 100,000 clones listed, approximately 92% are singletons. Study-level results: Recipient marrow contained GvH clones, some of which appeared first in ileum or blood. Patients who carried graft-donor T cell macrochimerism also had high graft-versus-host to host-versus-graft clonal ratios in their allografts.

The clonotype originates from a human donor who received an intestinal transplant. Source: unstimulated CD4+ T cells sorted from spleen or lymph node cells, taken before intestinal transplant.

CDR3 residues: CASSEGGFRAYNEQFF. In DNA form, the CDR3 reads TGCGCCAGCAGTGAGGGTGGGTTCCGTGCCTACAATGAGCAGTTCTTC. The chain combines TRBV10-2 with TRBJ2-1; D remains ambiguous. Trimming left V 2 bases short and J 2 bases short, with 13 bases between. In germline, CDR1 is WSHSY, CDR2 SAAADI. This CDR3 region has 16 residues.